The 16 T cell receptor beta chains in this list originate from one sample, sequenced in a study of blood T cell repertoires in COVID-19. Profiling relied on immunoSEQ multiplex PCR, and the TCRdb table lists in-frame clones only, not all of them. The data show approximately 470,000 clones, 87% seen once. Sequenced input: PBMCs or T cells enriched from blood (not recorded which). These receptors all stem from a young woman who had recovered from COVID-19.

This sequence joins TRBV10-1 and TRBJ2-1; 12 nucleotides align to TRBD2. CDR1 and CDR2 from the germline V gene are WNHNN and SYGVQD (reference sequence). The CDR3 sequence is 15 residues long. The trim removed 4 bases at V and 7 bases at J, leaving 5 bases unmatched. CDR3 protein: CASSAGLAGLNEQFF. In DNA form, the CDR3 reads TGCGCCAGCAGTGCAGGACTAGCGGGGTTGAATGAGCAGTTCTTC.

This chain joins TRBV30 and TRBJ1-1; D is uncertain. This CDR3 region has 15 residues. Germline CDR1 and CDR2: GTSNPN and SVGIG (reference sequence). V lost 1 base, J lost 1 base, and 13 bases lay in between. For the CDR3, the DNA is TGTGCCTGGAGTGCACTAAGTTCCGAGAACACTGAAGCTTTCTTT. Its translation is CAWSALSSENTEAFF.

The chain couples TRBV14 to TRBJ1-5; 9 nucleotides match TRBD1. CDR3 length: 20 residues. The trim removed 1 base at V and 0 bases at J, leaving 13 bases unmatched. Germline-derived CDR1 and CDR2 are SGHDN and FVKESK. The CDR3 DNA follows: TGTGCCAGCAGCCAAGTTTTAGTGACAGGGGGTCTTCATAGCAATCAGCCCCAGCATTTT. Protein product: CASSQVLVTGGLHSNQPQHF.

This clone was counted only a few times. The chain recombines TRBV30 with TRBJ2-5; no clear D gene. Germline V gene lookup returns CDR1 GTSNPN and CDR2 SVGIG (reference sequence). V was pared by 8 bases and J by 4 bases, with 14 bases between. This CDR3 comprises 12 residues. The CDR3: CARSDLGETQYF. The CDR3 coding sequence is TGTGCCCGAAGTGACCTCGGAGAGACCCAGTACTTC.

This clone was detected only once. V gene TRBV4-1 combines with J gene TRBJ2-1; 7 bases agree with TRBD2. The CDR3 has 18 amino acids. V lost 4 bases to trimming and J lost 5 bases; unmatched junction nucleotides: 17. Germline V lookup: CDR1 MGHRA, CDR2 YSYEKL. The CDR3 loop is CASSLRRGPGGPDNEQFF. CDR3 nucleotides: TGCGCCAGCAGCCTCCGAAGGGGCCCGGGGGGACCCGACAATGAGCAGTTCTTC.

CDR3 loop: CASSRYREGTEAFF. CDR3 in DNA: TGCGCCAGCAGTCGATACAGGGAGGGGACTGAAGCTTTCTTT. The chain recombines TRBV10-1 with TRBJ1-1; D possibly corresponds to TRBD1 (6 bases). The CDR3 consists of 14 residues. The germline gives CDR1 WNHNN, CDR2 SYGVQD (reference sequence). Trimming stripped 5 bases from V and 5 bases from J, with 15 bases between.

This clone has a single count. The CDR3 region has the DNA TGTGCCAGCAGCTCGGCCCCCCCTACAGGGGGCCTAAACGAGCAGTACTTC. Amino acids: CASSSAPPTGGLNEQYF. V and J are TRBV28 and TRBJ2-7; TRBD1 matches 9 bases. The germline CDR1 and CDR2 sequences are MDHEN and SYDVKM. V lost 6 bases, J lost 5 bases, and 17 bases stayed unmatched. This CDR3 spans 17 amino acids.

The V gene is TRBV27, the J gene TRBJ2-7; 9 nucleotides match TRBD1. Trimming removed 2 bases from V and 5 bases from J; junction bases left unmatched: 13. CDR1 and CDR2 (germline): MNHEY, SMNVEV (reference sequence). The CDR3 length is 17 residues. The CDR3 region is CASSLTKFGTGYDEQYF. DNA of the CDR3: TGTGCCAGCAGTTTAACGAAATTCGGGACAGGGTACGACGAGCAGTACTTC.

J is TRBJ2-7 and V is TRBV28; 9 positions agree with TRBD1. The CDR3 is made up of 19 amino acids. The V segment lost 5 bases and the J segment 6 bases; nucleotides outside the gene matches: 23. CDR1 MDHEN and CDR2 SYDVKM come from the germline V gene. This CDR3 is CASSPLPHEPRDREGEQYF. The DNA of the CDR3 is TGTGCCAGCAGTCCCCTCCCACATGAACCCCGGGACAGGGAGGGCGAGCAGTACTTC.

The gene calls are TRBV7-8 and TRBJ2-5, with 12 nucleotides matching TRBD2. CDR1 is SGHVS and CDR2 is FQNEAQ in the germline V gene. This CDR3 region has 15 residues. V dropped 4 bases and J dropped 5; count of bases not matched to a gene: 5. The CDR3 sequence is CASSSRLAGVETQYF. In DNA form, the CDR3 reads TGTGCCAGCAGCTCCCGACTAGCGGGGGTGGAGACCCAGTACTTC.

This chain links TRBV28 with TRBJ2-7, with D possibly TRBD2 on 6 matching bases. Germline CDR1 and CDR2: MDHEN and SYDVKM. The CDR3 sequence is 16 residues long. V lost 6 bases and J lost 0, with 18 bases in between. In nucleotides, the CDR3 is TGTGCCAGCAGGGGATCGACGGGGGTAGGCTCCTACGAGCAGTACTTC. The encoded protein is CASRGSTGVGSYEQYF.

The V and J genes are TRBV6-4 and TRBJ2-2, with TRBD1 matching 8 bases. The CDR3 covers 13 residues. Germline V gives CDR1 MRHNA, CDR2 SNTAGT. The V segment lost 6 bases and the J segment 6 bases; nucleotides outside the gene matches: 3. DNA for the CDR3: TGTGCCAGCAGGATGACAGGGGCCGGGGAGCTGTTTTTT. Translated: CASRMTGAGELFF.

This clone appeared once. The chain recombines TRBV5-5 with TRBJ2-7, with 9 bases matching TRBD1. CDR3 length: 14 residues. Germline assignment: CDR1 SGHKS and CDR2 YYEKEE (reference sequence). With 2 bases clipped from V and 2 bases from J, the junction kept 2 bases outside the gene matches. The CDR3 reads CASSLGTGTYEQYF. The CDR3 coding sequence is TGTGCCAGCAGCTTAGGGACAGGGACCTACGAGCAGTACTTC.

The CDR3 loop reads CASSQAGSYSGNTIYF. In DNA, the CDR3 is TGTGCCAGCAGCCAAGCCGGGAGTTACTCTGGAAACACCATATATTTT. The rearrangement uses TRBV3-1 (or the pseudogene TRBV3-2) and TRBJ1-3; no definite D call. V lost 1 base to trimming and J lost 0 bases, with 10 bases between them. The CDR3 runs to 16 residues. Germline values: CDR1 LGHDT, CDR2 YNNKEL (reference sequence).

In DNA form, the CDR3 reads TGCGCCAGCAGCTTGATTAGCGCAGAAGAAGCTTTCTTT. It specifies CASSLISAEEAFF. V and J are TRBV5-1 and TRBJ1-1; D ambiguous. Germline lookup yields CDR1 SGHRS and CDR2 YFSETQ. This CDR3 is built from 13 residues. V was shortened by 1 base and J by 8 bases, with 12 bases between the two germline ends.

The CDR3 is CASGGYTEAFF. CDR3 DNA sequence: TGTGCCAGCGGGGGGTACACTGAAGCTTTCTTT. The V call is TRBV28, the J call TRBJ1-1; the D gene is possibly TRBD1 (5 bases). Germline lookup yields CDR1 MDHEN and CDR2 SYDVKM. V was pared by 8 bases and J by 3 bases, with 7 bases between. This CDR3 comprises 11 residues.